The T cell receptor beta chain described here comes from a study of T cell responses to AZD1222 COVID-19 vaccine (dated by TCRdb to the early 2020s). For the study in its entirety: AZD1222 recipients with second doses at about 4 weeks or about 12 weeks were pooled, because spike-specific TCR depth and breadth did not differ between schedules. TCR sequencing was performed for roughly 240 trial participants, of whom roughly 200 were given two doses of AZD1222 and around 25 were given two doses of MenACWY control vaccine. Trial participants were enrolled into age subgroups of 18-55, 56-69 and 70-plus years, which contained 148, 28 and 57 TCR-sequenced participants, respectively. General findings and caveats noted by the study authors: The 56-69-year group was small, and its depth increase did not reach significance, likely because of low power. Nearly half of unique spike-specific TCRs reportedly recognized epitopes outside regions mutated in the B.1.351 and B.1.1.7 variants. Because no samples from the day 14 peak response were available, repertoires could be characterized only after the peak T cell response. Participants were mostly white British and included more females than males, and it was suggested by the authors that clonal diversity may have been underestimated. After two AZD1222 doses, spike-specific TCR breadth and depth were significantly higher than at day 0 and than in MenACWY recipients. The whole spike protein was spanned by vaccine-associated CD4 TCRs, and dominant responses were seen in regions 160-218 and 743-854. Only five or six AZD1222 recipients were SARS-CoV-2 seropositive at baseline, limiting conclusions about previously exposed vaccinees.

Concerning this clone itself: The antigen this receptor binds is unknown. The sample holds no much larger clone one base away, and base qualities are not on file.

The CDR3 regions of human TCRbeta chains were analyzed by immunosequencing. On the study's bioinformatics: TCRs in the repertoires were compared against a reference library of SARS-CoV-2-specific TCRs that had been generated with the MIRA antigen-specificity platform. Breadth meant the fraction of unique TCRs that were SARS-CoV-2-associated, whereas depth meant the fraction of total T cells that were SARS-CoV-2-associated. Using the MIRA data, each spike-specific TCR was mapped to the spike region that the TCR reacts to and placed in a CD4 or CD8 class. Log10-transformed breadth and depth values were compared by one-way ANOVA with Sidak's multiple comparisons tests. The table was pulled from immuneACCESS by TCRdb, which kept in-frame rearrangements only. Such tables lose some clones; where checked, under half of the loss comes from unresolved V genes, and the rest has no known cause. The DNA gave D and trimming, while V, J and clone size come from that table. A total of approximately 170,000 clones appear in this sample, 80% to 90% of them only once. The top ten constitute about 6.9% of the sample.

Sample time point, as interpreted from the label and publication: baseline before first vaccination. Vaccinee samples were obtained from the UK trials COV001 and COV002, which included a single-blind randomized controlled phase 2/3 trial of AZD1222 (ChAdOx1 nCoV-19) in healthy adults. Trial participant PBMC samples were collected at day 0 and day 28 after the second dose for TCRbeta chain sequencing. Specimen: peripheral blood, collected on day 0 of AZD1222 vaccination. The sequence derives from an adult in good health.

The nucleotides are TGTGCCAGCAGAAAAGGACAGCAACTTAACTATGGCTACACCTTC. The translation is CASRKGQQLNYGYTF. This sequence uses TRBV27 and TRBJ1-2; the best D guess is TRBD1, with 6 bases matching. Trimming removed 6 bases from V and 1 base from J, leaving 15 bases between the germline ends. Spanning cysteine to phenylalanine, the CDR3 consists of 15 amino acids. Solely the CDR3 DNA is kept, with 45 bases framed from the first base. The germline V gene (reference sequence) yields MNHEY for CDR1 and SMNVEV for CDR2.